This is a list of T cell receptor beta chains from one sample in a study of metastatic and nonmetastatic thyroid tumors. TCRdb re-called the PCR reads with MiXCR. The sample lists approximately 16,000 clones, approximately 13% seen once, with roughly 15% in the top ten. The sequenced sample consisted of tumor tissue. Source of these receptors: a female donor with papillary thyroid cancer or a benign thyroid nodule (not recorded which). Some clones in this sample may be carry-over from other donors' samples. Each CDR3 is given with its conserved first and last residue. Fields, in order: CDR3 protein, CDR3 DNA, clone size, V gene, J gene, D gene. The D gene is left open where the match is weak. Not every row has a clone size; where given, it reads once, few, many or a size class.

CDR3: CASSETLTGPYEQYF
DNA: TGTGCCAGCAGTGAAACCCTGACAGGCCCCTACGAGCAGTACTTC
size: medium-sized
V: TRBV25-1
J: TRBJ2-7
D: NA

CDR3: CASSEVRGGQYEQYF
DNA: TGTGCCAGCAGTGAAGTCAGGGGCGGTCAGTACGAGCAGTACTTC
size: many
V: TRBV2
J: TRBJ2-7
D: NA

CDR3: CASSTDLYEQYF
DNA: TGCGCCAGCAGCACGGACCTCTACGAGCAGTACTTC
size: many
V: TRBV5-1
J: TRBJ2-7
D: NA

CDR3: CASSPTLTGLHF
DNA: TGTGCCAGCAGCCCCACCTTGACAGGGCTCCACTTC
size: many
V: TRBV6-1
J: TRBJ2-5
D: TRBD1

CDR3: CASSHPTEQETQYF
DNA: TGTGCCAGCAGCCACCCGACGGAACAAGAGACCCAGTACTTC
size: many
V: TRBV5-4
J: TRBJ2-5
D: NA

CDR3: CASSQRRGLGSYNEQFF
DNA: TGTGCCAGCAGTCAACGTCGGGGACTAGGCTCCTACAATGAGCAGTTCTTC
size: many
V: TRBV27
J: TRBJ2-1
D: TRBD2

CDR3: CASSPGQAGGRYEQYF
DNA: TGTGCCAGCTCACCAGGTCAAGCGGGGGGGCGGTACGAGCAGTACTTC
size: many
V: TRBV18
J: TRBJ2-7
D: TRBD2

CDR3: CASSLGPGGAFF
DNA: TGTGCCAGCAGCTTAGGACCAGGGGGAGCTTTCTTT
size: many
V: TRBV7-9
J: TRBJ1-1
D: TRBD1

CDR3: CASSLVWTYEQYF
DNA: TGTGCCAGCAGCTTGGTCTGGACCTACGAGCAGTACTTC
size: many
V: TRBV5-6
J: TRBJ2-7
D: NA

CDR3: CASSRAGGPNNSPLHF
DNA: TGTGCCAGCAGCCGTGCGGGAGGTCCTAATAATTCACCCCTCCACTTT
size: NA
V: TRBV11-1
J: TRBJ1-6
D: NA

CDR3: CASSFVLDRVNYGYTF
DNA: TGTGCCAGCAGCTTTGTGTTAGACAGGGTGAACTATGGCTACACCTTC
size: NA
V: TRBV5-6
J: TRBJ1-2
D: TRBD1

CDR3: CASSANNYQETQYF
DNA: TGTGCCAGCAGCGCCAACAACTACCAAGAGACCCAGTACTTC
size: many
V: TRBV11-2
J: TRBJ2-5
D: NA

CDR3: CAWRKGRDRVFNYGYTF
DNA: TGTGCCTGGAGAAAGGGCCGGGACAGGGTCTTTAACTATGGCTACACCTTC
size: NA
V: TRBV30
J: TRBJ1-2
D: TRBD1

CDR3: CASSPPAGAYEQYF
DNA: TGTGCCAGCTCTCCTCCGGCGGGAGCCTACGAGCAGTACTTC
size: NA
V: TRBV18
J: TRBJ2-7
D: TRBD2

CDR3: CASTQGSGSFEQFF
DNA: TGTGCCAGCACCCAGGGTAGCGGGAGTTTTGAGCAGTTCTTC
size: many
V: TRBV12-3/TRBV12-4
J: TRBJ2-1
D: TRBD2

CDR3: CASSVPSSQETQYF
DNA: TGTGCCAGCAGCGTGCCTAGCTCCCAAGAGACCCAGTACTTC
size: many
V: TRBV12-3/TRBV12-4
J: TRBJ2-5
D: NA

CDR3: CASSEAVEGANYGYTF
DNA: TGTGCCAGCAGTGAAGCGGTAGAGGGGGCTAACTATGGCTACACCTTC
size: NA
V: TRBV6-1
J: TRBJ1-2
D: NA

CDR3: CATSRDKGGIYGYTF
DNA: TGTGCCACCAGCAGAGATAAAGGGGGCATCTATGGCTACACCTTC
size: many
V: TRBV15
J: TRBJ1-2
D: TRBD1

CDR3: CASSQGYMNTEAFF
DNA: TGTGCCAGCAGCCAAGGTTACATGAACACTGAAGCTTTCTTT
size: many
V: TRBV3-1
J: TRBJ1-1
D: NA

CDR3: CASTSEVGVAEAFF
DNA: TGTGCCAGCACATCTGAAGTGGGAGTGGCTGAAGCTTTCTTT
size: many
V: TRBV7-6
J: TRBJ1-1
D: NA

CDR3: CASSGPLSGLDIQYF
DNA: TGTGCCAGCAGTGGCCCGCTTTCGGGGTTGGACATTCAGTACTTC
size: many
V: TRBV7-9
J: TRBJ2-4
D: NA

CDR3: CSAREPGGYSPLHF
DNA: TGCAGTGCTAGAGAGCCGGGGGGTTATTCACCCCTCCACTTT
size: many
V: TRBV20-1
J: TRBJ1-6
D: NA

CDR3: CASSLDAPGNTIYF
DNA: TGCGCCAGCAGCTTGGATGCCCCCGGAAACACCATATATTTT
size: NA
V: TRBV5-1
J: TRBJ1-3
D: NA

CDR3: CSARIPTATDTQYF
DNA: TGCAGTGCTAGAATTCCCACCGCCACAGATACGCAGTATTTT
size: many
V: TRBV20-1
J: TRBJ2-3
D: NA

CDR3: CASSHGLAGRDEQYF
DNA: TGTGCCAGCAGCCACGGACTAGCGGGGAGGGACGAGCAGTACTTC
size: medium-sized
V: TRBV4-2
J: TRBJ2-7
D: TRBD2

CDR3: CASSYSWDRINSPLHF
DNA: TGTGCCAGCAGTTACTCGTGGGACAGAATAAATTCACCCCTCCACTTT
size: few
V: TRBV6-6
J: TRBJ1-6
D: TRBD1

CDR3: CASSLGAGVRGDEQYF
DNA: TGTGCCAGCAGCTTGGGCGCGGGCGTGAGGGGTGACGAGCAGTACTTC
size: NA
V: TRBV5-6
J: TRBJ2-7
D: NA

CDR3: CASRDGTSSYEQYF
DNA: TGCGCCAGCAGGGACGGGACTAGCTCCTACGAGCAGTACTTC
size: many
V: TRBV5-1
J: TRBJ2-7
D: TRBD2

CDR3: CRPRQAGVYNEQFF
DNA: TGCAGGCCGCGCCAAGCGGGGGTCTACAATGAGCAGTTCTTC
size: many
V: TRBV20-1
J: TRBJ2-1
D: TRBD2

CDR3: CASGRSYMNTEAFF
DNA: TGTGCCAGCGGAAGGAGTTACATGAACACTGAAGCTTTCTTT
size: many
V: TRBV2
J: TRBJ1-1
D: NA

CDR3: CASRDRVVPYEQYF
DNA: TGTGCCAGCAGAGACAGGGTGGTACCCTACGAGCAGTACTTC
size: NA
V: TRBV2
J: TRBJ2-7
D: TRBD1

CDR3: CASSYGRANTEAFF
DNA: TGTGCCAGCAGTTACGGCAGGGCCAACACTGAAGCTTTCTTT
size: NA
V: TRBV6-9
J: TRBJ1-1
D: NA

CDR3: CASSLGGARTGIYEQYF
DNA: TGTGCCAGCAGCTTAGGGGGGGCCCGGACAGGAATATACGAGCAGTACTTC
size: medium-sized
V: TRBV7-2
J: TRBJ2-7
D: NA

CDR3: CAWSVSGQGVNQPQHF
DNA: TGTGCCTGGAGTGTAAGTGGACAGGGGGTAAATCAGCCCCAGCATTTT
size: once
V: TRBV30
J: TRBJ1-5
D: TRBD1

CDR3: CASSLGQGLTNQPQHF
DNA: TGTGCCAGCAGCCTCGGACAGGGATTAACAAATCAGCCCCAGCATTTT
size: once
V: TRBV7-8
J: TRBJ1-5
D: TRBD1

CDR3: CASSLPGTGEAGYTF
DNA: TGTGCCAGCAGTCTCCCCGGGACAGGGGAGGCTGGCTACACCTTC
size: NA
V: TRBV6-1
J: TRBJ1-2
D: TRBD1

CDR3: CASSVRNTEAFF
DNA: TGTGCCAGCAGCGTCCGGAACACTGAAGCTTTCTTT
size: NA
V: TRBV7-2
J: TRBJ1-1
D: NA

CDR3: CASSPRTSGRALVKETQYF
DNA: TGTGCCAGCAGCCCAAGGACTAGCGGGAGGGCCTTAGTAAAAGAGACCCAGTACTTC
size: many
V: TRBV9
J: TRBJ2-5
D: TRBD2

CDR3: CSVEDGRGRGEQFF
DNA: TGCAGCGTTGAAGATGGACGGGGACGCGGGGAGCAGTTCTTC
size: many
V: TRBV29-1
J: TRBJ2-1
D: NA

CDR3: CSATPLGEAFF
DNA: TGCAGTGCAACTCCCTTGGGTGAAGCTTTCTTT
size: NA
V: TRBV20-1
J: TRBJ1-1
D: NA

CDR3: CASSPLQSTFWRNEQYF
DNA: TGTGCCAGCTCACCCCTACAGTCGACTTTTTGGCGAAACGAGCAGTACTTC
size: NA
V: TRBV18
J: TRBJ2-7
D: NA

CDR3: CASSLAAGTPYGYTF
DNA: TGTGCCAGCAGCTTAGCTGCCGGGACCCCTTATGGCTACACCTTC
size: many
V: TRBV7-2
J: TRBJ1-2
D: NA

CDR3: CASSVILGDGTEAFF
DNA: TGTGCCAGCAGTGTTATTTTGGGAGACGGGACTGAAGCTTTCTTT
size: many
V: TRBV6-1
J: TRBJ1-1
D: NA

CDR3: CASSPPGPLNSPLHF
DNA: TGTGCCAGCTCACCACCAGGTCCCCTTAATTCACCCCTCCACTTT
size: once
V: TRBV18
J: TRBJ1-6
D: NA

CDR3: CASSFSTNTGELFF
DNA: TGCGCCAGCAGCTTTTCGACAAACACCGGGGAGCTGTTTTTT
size: many
V: TRBV5-1
J: TRBJ2-2
D: NA

CDR3: CASSQYNRYEQYF
DNA: TGTGCCAGCAGCCAATACAACCGCTACGAGCAGTACTTC
size: many
V: TRBV3-1
J: TRBJ2-7
D: NA

CDR3: CASSRQGTDQPQHF
DNA: TGTGCCAGCAGCAGACAGGGGACGGATCAGCCCCAGCATTTT
size: few
V: TRBV6-1
J: TRBJ1-5
D: TRBD1

CDR3: CASAQVGQIAAPMNTEAFF
DNA: TGTGCCAGCGCCCAAGTAGGACAGATCGCGGCGCCGATGAACACTGAAGCTTTCTTT
size: many
V: TRBV7-9
J: TRBJ1-1
D: NA

CDR3: CATTGLAGGYEQYF
DNA: TGTGCCACCACGGGACTAGCGGGAGGGTACGAGCAGTACTTC
size: NA
V: TRBV27
J: TRBJ2-7
D: TRBD2

CDR3: CASSDRTGGNQPQHF
DNA: TGTGCCAGCAGTGACCGGACAGGGGGCAATCAGCCCCAGCATTTT
size: many
V: TRBV2
J: TRBJ1-5
D: TRBD1

CDR3: CASSSGSYEQYF
DNA: TGTGCCAGCTCATCCGGGTCCTACGAGCAGTACTTC
size: many
V: TRBV18
J: TRBJ2-7
D: NA

CDR3: CASSLERGYEQYF
DNA: TGCGCCAGCAGCTTGGAAAGGGGCTACGAGCAGTACTTC
size: many
V: TRBV5-1
J: TRBJ2-7
D: NA

CDR3: CASSERDNEQFF
DNA: TGCGCCAGCAGTGAGAGGGACAATGAGCAGTTCTTC
size: many
V: TRBV10-1
J: TRBJ2-1
D: NA

CDR3: CASSQDWAVSYEQYF
DNA: TGCGCCAGCAGCCAAGATTGGGCGGTCTCCTACGAGCAGTACTTC
size: medium-sized
V: TRBV4-1
J: TRBJ2-7
D: NA

CDR3: CAWEKSGANVLTF
DNA: TGTGCCTGGGAAAAGTCCGGGGCCAACGTCCTGACTTTC
size: NA
V: TRBV30
J: TRBJ2-6
D: NA